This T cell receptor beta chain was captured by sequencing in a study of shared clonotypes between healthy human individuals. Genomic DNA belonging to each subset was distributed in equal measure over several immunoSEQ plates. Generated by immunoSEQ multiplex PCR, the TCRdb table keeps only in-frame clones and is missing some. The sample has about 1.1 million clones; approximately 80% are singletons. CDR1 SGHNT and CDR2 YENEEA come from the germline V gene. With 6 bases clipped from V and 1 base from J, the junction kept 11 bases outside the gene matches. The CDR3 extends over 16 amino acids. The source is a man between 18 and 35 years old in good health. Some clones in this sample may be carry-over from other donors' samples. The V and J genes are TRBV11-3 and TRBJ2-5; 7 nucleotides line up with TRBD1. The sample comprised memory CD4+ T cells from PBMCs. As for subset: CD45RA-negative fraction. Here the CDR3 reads CASSTVTGSPQETQYF. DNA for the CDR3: TGTGCCAGCAGTACCGTGACAGGGTCCCCCCAAGAGACCCAGTACTTC.